The 14 T cell receptor beta chains presented below share a single source sample, sequenced in a study of CD8+ T cells in alopecia areata. Noted treatment: oral pan-JAK inhibitor, 5-10 mg twice daily. RNA was extracted and reverse transcribed into cDNA as the sequencing template. The repertoire was sequenced with immunoSEQ multiplex PCR; TCRdb's copy has only in-frame clones and lacks some. This sample yields about 160,000 clones, of which 60% are seen a single time; 13% to 15% belongs to the top ten. The specimen was CD4+ T cells sorted from blood, collected at week 24, from a patient treated with tofacitinib. The receptors shown here come from a human donor with alopecia areata.

CDR3 DNA: TGCGCCAGCAGGCGTATACTGGCTAGCGGTTCCACAGATACGCAGTATTTT. The encoded protein is CASRRILASGSTDTQYF. The chain employs TRBV4-1 and TRBJ2-3, with TRBD2 matching over 7 bases. This CDR3 has 17 amino acids. V shed 6 bases, J shed 2 bases, and the junction held 14 bases outside the gene matches. Germline CDR1 MGHRA, CDR2 YSYEKL.

V usage is TRBV2 and J usage is TRBJ2-5; 10 bases fit TRBD1. CDR3 length: 14 residues. Germline V gives CDR1 SNHLY, CDR2 FYNNEI. V gave up 6 bases and J gave up 11 bases; unmatched junction bases: 12. The CDR3 reads CASRPGTGVVEQYF. As DNA, the CDR3 is TGTGCCAGCAGACCCGGGACAGGGGTTGTTGAGCAGTACTTC.

This clone was counted a few times. This sequence joins TRBV7-2 and TRBJ2-7; D might be TRBD1 (5 bases). The CDR3 has 15 residues. Germline V gene lookup returns CDR1 SGHTA and CDR2 FQGNSA. Trimming took 1 base from V and 3 from J, leaving 13 bases between them. CDR3 sequence: CASSLDTGPYYEQYF. CDR3 DNA: TGTGCCAGCAGCTTAGACACAGGTCCTTACTACGAGCAGTACTTC.

The rearrangement joins TRBV7-2 to TRBJ2-7; no definite D call. The germline gives CDR1 SGHTA, CDR2 FQGNSA. The CDR3 length is 14 residues. The V end was cut by 9 bases, the J end by 2 bases, with 17 bases between. The CDR3 is CARDSLDRPYEQYF. The CDR3 region has the DNA TGTGCCAGAGACTCACTGGACCGACCCTACGAGCAGTACTTC.

In this sample, this clone turned up a few times. The chain is built from TRBV4-2 and TRBJ1-2, with D unresolved. V was shortened by 0 bases and J by 6 bases, with 11 bases between the two germline ends. The CDR3 loop spans 14 amino acids. Germline V gene lookup returns CDR1 LGHNA and CDR2 YNFKEQ. In nucleotides, the CDR3 is TGTGCCAGCAGCCAAGAACAAGGGTACGATGGCTACACCTTC. Residues: CASSQEQGYDGYTF.

The chain links TRBV11-2 to TRBJ2-5; 7 positions match TRBD1. CDR1 is SGHAT and CDR2 is FQNNGV in the germline V gene. The junction had 8 bases not matched to a gene; V was cut back by 5 bases and J by 2 bases. The CDR3 loop spans 15 amino acids. As DNA, the CDR3 is TGTGCCAGCAGCAGAGGGTCGGGACAGCAAGAGACCCAGTACTTC. The encoded protein is CASSRGSGQQETQYF.

The chain carries TRBV7-9 and TRBJ1-1; the D gene is possibly TRBD1 (6 bases). The CDR3 loop spans 11 amino acids. Deletions cut 3 bases from V and 7 bases from J, with 6 bases between. CDR1 and CDR2 (germline): SEHNR, FQNEAQ (reference sequence). The CDR3 reads CASSLDSEAFF. The CDR3 DNA sequence: TGTGCCAGCAGCTTGGACAGTGAAGCTTTCTTT. Complete variable domain (other parts from reference TRBV7-9 and TRBJ1-1): DTGVSQNPRHKITKRGQNVTFRCDPISEHNRLYWYRQTLGQGPEFLTYFQNEAQLEKSRLLSDRFSAERPKGSFSTLEIQRTEQGDSAMYLCASSLDSEAFFGQGTRLTVV.

The chain combines TRBV2 with TRBJ1-6, with D perhaps matching TRBD1 (5 bases). CDR3 length: 13 residues. V was clipped by 6 bases and J by 10 bases, with 13 bases between them. CDR1 is SNHLY and CDR2 is FYNNEI in the germline V gene. The CDR3 coding sequence is TGTGCCAGCAGAGACAACAGGCGGTCACCCCTCCACTTT. Translation gives CASRDNRRSPLHF.

The table lists this clone with a count of one. The chain carries TRBV9 and TRBJ1-1, with D perhaps TRBD1 (5 bases). V lost 3 bases and J 3 bases, leaving 12 bases between the germline ends. The CDR3 length is 14 residues. The germline CDR1 and CDR2 sequences are SGDLS and YYNGEE. DNA for the CDR3: TGTGCCAGCAGCGCACAGGTCTTGGACACTGAAGCTTTCTTT. Translating gives CASSAQVLDTEAFF.

The chain uses TRBV30 and TRBJ2-2, with D tentatively TRBD2 (5 bases). V was cut by 6 bases and J by 6 bases, with 11 bases left in between. CDR3 length: 12 residues. CDR1 is GTSNPN and CDR2 is SVGIG in the germline V gene (reference sequence). CDR3 sequence (DNA): TGTGCCTGCAACGGGGTACCCGGGGAGCTGTTTTTT. As protein: CACNGVPGELFF.

The chain carries TRBV10-2 and TRBJ2-7, with TRBD1 matching over 9 bases. Germline lookup yields CDR1 WSHSY and CDR2 SAAADI. The V and J ends lost 6 bases and 6 bases, in that order; junction bases with no gene match: 9. This CDR3 spans 14 amino acids. Here the CDR3 reads CASRPGTGLIEQYF. Here the CDR3 DNA reads TGCGCCAGCAGACCCGGGACAGGGTTGATCGAGCAGTACTTC.

The chain couples TRBV29-1 to TRBJ2-7, with 8 bases aligning to TRBD1. This CDR3 is 15 amino acids long. V dropped 3 bases and J dropped 5; count of bases not matched to a gene: 12. Germline V gene sequence: CDR1 SQVTM, CDR2 ANQGSEA. The CDR3 bases are TGCAGCGTTGAGTTCCCGGCGCAGGGGGCCGACGAGCAGTACTTC. Protein sequence: CSVEFPAQGADEQYF.

The rearrangement uses TRBV4-1 and TRBJ1-1; TRBD1 might be the D (6 bases). V was trimmed by 2 bases and J by 0 bases, leaving 7 bases between them. CDR3 length equals 14 residues. Germline CDR1 and CDR2: MGHRA and YSYEKL. The CDR3 DNA follows: TGCGCCAGCAGCCAAACAGGGATGAACACTGAAGCTTTCTTT. Translating gives CASSQTGMNTEAFF.

This clone has only a few counts. V and J are TRBV25-1 and TRBJ2-7; 10 positions match TRBD1. Per germline, CDR1 MGHDK and CDR2 SYGVNS. This CDR3 is 17 amino acids long. Losses at the gene ends were 4 bases for V and 2 bases for J; bases not matched to a gene: 11. This CDR3 reads CASSGGDRGLVTYEQYF. In DNA, the CDR3 is TGTGCCAGCAGTGGGGGAGACAGGGGGCTAGTTACCTACGAGCAGTACTTC.